A selection of T cell receptor beta chains follows, all from one sample in a study of blood T cell repertoires in COVID-19. Data came from immunoSEQ multiplex PCR; TCRdb stores just in-frame clones and leaves some out. Counted here are roughly 27,000 clones, about four fifths occurring once; the ten biggest clones make up about 15%. The sample was peripheral blood. The receptors shown here come from a man older than 75 with active or convalescent COVID-19. Each CDR3 is given with its conserved first and last residue. Fields, in order: D gene, clone size, J gene, V gene, CDR3 protein, CDR3 DNA. A D gene is named only where the DNA matches it firmly. Part of the rows lack a size; the others show once, few, many or a class for expanded clones.

NA,few,TRBJ2-1,TRBV18,CASSSQPFKGNEQFF,TGTGCCAGCTCATCACAGCCGTTTAAGGGGAATGAGCAGTTCTTC
TRBD1,NA,TRBJ2-5,TRBV5-4,CASSLTGGLETQYF,TGTGCCAGCTCCCTGACAGGGGGATTGGAGACCCAGTACTTC
NA,NA,TRBJ2-6,TRBV28,CASSSFHGGGSGANVLTF,TGTGCCAGCAGTTCCTTCCACGGTGGGGGGTCTGGGGCCAACGTCCTGACTTTC
TRBD1,NA,TRBJ1-2,TRBV4-3,CASSRSQGIDYGYTF,TGCGCCAGCAGCCGGTCACAGGGGATTGACTATGGCTACACCTTC
TRBD2,NA,TRBJ2-2,TRBV7-8,CASSSAGTRSGGELFF,TGTGCCAGCAGCTCCGCGGGGACTAGATCCGGCGGGGAGCTGTTTTTT
NA,NA,TRBJ1-1,TRBV11-2,CASVDSRYGGTEAFF,TGTGCCAGCGTTGACAGCCGGTACGGGGGCACTGAAGCTTTCTTT
NA,NA,TRBJ2-3,TRBV10-2,CASSEWGFGTDTQYF,TGCGCCAGCAGTGAGTGGGGCTTCGGCACAGATACGCAGTATTTT
NA,NA,TRBJ1-1,TRBV27,CASSPFAAPGAFF,TGTGCCAGCAGTCCATTCGCAGCCCCAGGAGCTTTCTTT
NA,NA,TRBJ2-4,TRBV9,CASSVYPEDIQYF,TGTGCCAGCAGCGTATACCCGGAGGACATTCAGTACTTC
NA,NA,TRBJ2-3,TRBV11-2,CASSRVIGVGTDTQYF,TGTGCCAGCAGCCGTGTCATCGGGGTCGGCACAGATACGCAGTATTTT
TRBD2,once,TRBJ2-5,TRBV9,CASSPGTSGETQYF,TGTGCCAGCAGCCCCGGGACTAGCGGGGAGACCCAGTACTTC
TRBD1,NA,TRBJ1-3,TRBV5-6,CASSLTGGGNTIYF,TGTGCCAGCAGCTTGACAGGGGGTGGAAACACCATATATTTT
TRBD1,NA,TRBJ2-7,TRBV18,CASSQTGSEQYF,TGTGCCAGCTCACAGACAGGGAGCGAGCAGTACTTC
TRBD1,few,TRBJ2-5,TRBV10-2,CASSGDRGLLRQETQYF,TGCGCCAGCAGCGGGGACAGGGGGCTATTGCGCCAAGAGACCCAGTACTTC
TRBD2,NA,TRBJ2-1,TRBV28,CASSLLAGKEQFF,TGTGCCAGCAGCCTACTAGCGGGAAAGGAGCAGTTCTTC
NA,NA,TRBJ2-4,TRBV27,CASSFKGDGTSRAKNIQYF,TGTGCCAGCAGTTTCAAGGGGGACGGAACCTCGCGAGCCAAAAACATTCAGTACTTC
TRBD1,NA,TRBJ2-3,TRBV18,CASSPLGTGGTDTQYF,TGTGCCAGCTCACCACTTGGGACAGGGGGCACAGATACGCAGTATTTT
NA,NA,TRBJ2-7,TRBV4-3,CASSRDRLYEQYF,TGCGCCAGCAGCCGTGACAGGCTGTACGAGCAGTACTTC
NA,NA,TRBJ1-1,TRBV18,CASSVGVMSQAFF,TGTGCCAGCTCGGTAGGGGTTATGAGCCAAGCTTTCTTT
NA,NA,TRBJ2-4,TRBV10-1,CASRTVLLAKNIQYF,TGCGCCAGCAGAACAGTTTTGCTAGCCAAAAACATTCAGTACTTC
TRBD2,NA,TRBJ2-5,TRBV4-2,CASSPGLAGGETQYF,TGTGCCAGCAGCCCGGGACTAGCGGGAGGTGAGACTCAGTACTTC
TRBD2,NA,TRBJ2-7,TRBV11-2,CASSFAGGEWEQYF,TGTGCCAGCAGCTTTGCGGGAGGGGAGTGGGAGCAGTACTTC
NA,NA,TRBJ1-2,TRBV2,CASRGPGNYGYTF,TGTGCCAGCAGAGGCCCAGGGAACTATGGCTACACCTTC
TRBD1,NA,TRBJ1-1,TRBV11-2,CASSSRGPGNTEAFF,TGTGCCAGCAGCTCGAGGGGGCCGGGGAACACTGAAGCTTTCTTT
NA,once,TRBJ1-2,TRBV4-3,CASRPGGVGGYTF,TGCGCCAGCAGGCCCGGGGGGGTCGGTGGCTACACCTTC
NA,NA,TRBJ2-4,TRBV28,CASSFFGTLGNIQYF,TGTGCCAGCAGTTTCTTTGGGACATTGGGGAACATTCAGTACTTC
TRBD1,NA,TRBJ2-7,TRBV14,CASSLTGRSYEQYF,TGTGCCAGCAGCCTGACAGGGAGATCCTACGAGCAGTACTTC
NA,NA,TRBJ2-7,TRBV5-1,CASSLSSTVEGEQYF,TGCGCCAGCAGCTTATCAAGCACCGTCGAGGGCGAGCAGTACTTC
NA,NA,TRBJ1-1,TRBV28,CASSLEGVTEAFF,TGTGCCAGCAGTTTGGAGGGCGTGACTGAAGCTTTCTTT
TRBD2,NA,TRBJ2-1,TRBV3-1/TRBV3-2,CASSQDPSGVSYNEQFF,TGTGCCAGCAGCCAAGACCCTAGCGGGGTCTCCTACAATGAGCAGTTCTTC
NA,NA,TRBJ2-7,TRBV6-5,CASSYLATATYEQYF,TGTGCCAGCAGTTACCTCGCGACTGCTACCTACGAGCAGTACTTC
TRBD1,NA,TRBJ1-1,TRBV9,CASSAGQGGAGAFF,TGTGCCAGCAGCGCGGGGCAGGGGGGCGCGGGGGCTTTCTTT
NA,NA,TRBJ1-1,TRBV6-2/TRBV6-3,CASSYSLQEAFF,TGTGCCAGCAGTTACTCGTTGCAGGAAGCTTTCTTT
TRBD1,NA,TRBJ1-2,TRBV28,CASSSTGVGYTF,TGTGCCAGCAGTTCGACAGGGGTCGGCTACACCTTC
TRBD2,NA,TRBJ2-7,TRBV11-2,CASSSPRTSGGEQYF,TGTGCCAGCAGCTCGCCCCGCACTAGCGGGGGAGAGCAGTACTTC
NA,NA,TRBJ2-1,TRBV7-2,CASSLGGILNNEQFF,TGTGCCAGCAGCTTAGGCGGGATCCTCAACAATGAGCAGTTCTTC
NA,NA,TRBJ1-2,TRBV7-9,CASSTREGYTF,TGTGCCAGCAGCACCAGGGAAGGCTACACCTTC
TRBD1,NA,TRBJ1-1,TRBV19,CASSVDRGNTEAFF,TGTGCCAGTAGTGTGGACAGGGGGAACACTGAAGCTTTCTTT
TRBD2,few,TRBJ2-3,TRBV19,CASSLGLGPDTQYF,TGTGCCAGTAGTCTGGGACTAGGGCCAGATACGCAGTATTTT
TRBD1,NA,TRBJ1-2,TRBV29-1,CSATDRDRFYGYTF,TGCAGCGCTACGGACAGGGACCGATTTTATGGCTACACCTTC
TRBD1,NA,TRBJ2-7,TRBV5-6,CASSDRDSSYEQYF,TGTGCCAGCAGCGATAGGGACAGCTCCTACGAGCAGTACTTC
NA,once,TRBJ1-5,TRBV4-1,CASSQDISGQPQHF,TGCGCCAGCAGCCAAGATATCAGCGGGCAGCCCCAGCATTTT
NA,NA,TRBJ2-1,TRBV27,CASSLSDSFSYNEQFF,TGTGCCAGCAGTTTATCGGACAGCTTCTCCTACAATGAGCAGTTCTTC
TRBD1,NA,TRBJ1-2,TRBV2,CASKAGGDYGYTF,TGTGCCAGCAAAGCAGGGGGCGACTATGGCTACACCTTC
NA,once,TRBJ2-2,TRBV6-6,CASRARMNTGELFF,TGTGCCAGCAGGGCTCGAATGAACACCGGGGAGCTGTTTTTT
NA,once,TRBJ2-5,TRBV27,CASSPTGIQETQYF,TGTGCCAGCAGTCCTACAGGAATCCAAGAGACCCAGTACTTC
TRBD1,NA,TRBJ1-1,TRBV6-5,CATGTGKAFF,TGTGCCACCGGGACAGGGAAAGCTTTCTTT
NA,NA,TRBJ2-3,TRBV6-4,CASSESVDRVDTQYF,TGTGCCAGCAGTGAAAGCGTCGACAGAGTCGATACGCAGTATTTT
NA,few,TRBJ1-5,TRBV28,CASSWEGTTNSAQHF,TGTGCCAGCAGTTGGGAGGGGACAACAAACTCAGCCCAGCATTTT
NA,few,TRBJ1-2,TRBV27,CATRYRWPYGYTF,TGTGCCACGCGGTACAGGTGGCCCTATGGCTACACCTTC
NA,few,TRBJ1-2,TRBV7-9,CASSSLKGVNYGYTF,TGTGCCAGCAGCTCCCTCAAAGGGGTGAACTATGGCTACACCTTC
NA,NA,TRBJ1-1,TRBV15,CATSILPGIEAFF,TGTGCCACCAGCATACTCCCAGGGATAGAAGCTTTCTTT
NA,NA,TRBJ2-3,TRBV7-2,CASSLEAGASTDTQYF,TGTGCCAGCAGCTTAGAGGCAGGGGCTAGCACAGATACGCAGTATTTT
NA,NA,TRBJ1-1,TRBV6-5,CASSYSRAGAEAFF,TGTGCCAGCAGTTACTCGAGGGCCGGCGCTGAAGCTTTCTTT
NA,NA,TRBJ2-3,TRBV9,CASSRDFTDTQYF,TGTGCCAGCAGCAGAGACTTCACAGATACGCAGTATTTT